This TCR beta chain emerged from a study of blood T cells in healthy people across ages. Through a sample-barcoded 5' primer and a J-beta primer mix, a second PCR was run for roughly 7 to 11 cycles. From the 5' RACE reads, TCRdb called clonotypes with MiXCR, one entry per CDR3 protein. The sample includes 890,000 or so distinct CDR3 sequences, approximately 67% of them seen just once. V gave up 0 bases and J gave up 9 bases; unmatched junction bases: 10. The CDR3 runs to 16 residues. Germline V gives CDR1 SGDLS, CDR2 YYNGEE. The specimen sequenced was blood. This clonotype was sampled from a man under 40 in good health. The chain is built from TRBV9 and TRBJ2-1, with TRBD2 matching 9 bases. DNA for the CDR3: TGTGCCAGCAGCGTAGTTGGGCTAGCGGGGATTAGTGAGCAGTTCTTC. Its protein is CASSVVGLAGISEQFF. Full variable domain (rest looked up from reference TRBV9 and TRBJ2-1): DSGVTQTPKHLITATGQRVTLRCSPRSGDLSVYWYQQSLDQGLQFLIQYYNGEERAKGNILERFSAQQFPDLHSELNLSSLELGDSALYFCASSVVGLAGISEQFFGPGTRLTVL.